The 14 T cell receptor beta chains presented below share a single source sample, sequenced in a study of technical replicates of blood from a few donors. Clones were sequenced by immunoSEQ multiplex PCR, and TCRdb holds only the in-frame ones, with some missing. This table has fewer than 110,000 clones, roughly 95% appearing once. Sequenced input: T cells isolated from PBMCs. The receptors were gathered from a human donor in good health.

V and J are TRBV5-4 and TRBJ2-2; D is unresolved. Germline V gene sequence: CDR1 SGHNT, CDR2 YYREEE (reference sequence). Trimming took 4 bases from V and 7 from J, leaving 11 bases between them. The CDR3 runs 13 residues. CDR3 in amino acids: CASSAAFDGELFF. DNA for the CDR3: TGTGCCAGCAGCGCCGCGTTTGACGGGGAGCTGTTTTTT.

The chain has TRBV28 and TRBJ2-7; the match to TRBD2 covers 7 bases. Germline V gene data show CDR1 as MDHEN and CDR2 as SYDVKM. The CDR3 runs 16 residues. V dropped 4 bases and J dropped 3; count of bases not matched to a gene: 12. The CDR3 coding sequence is TGTGCCAGCAGTTCCCTTCCCGGGGGGACTAACTACGAGCAGTACTTC. Its translation is CASSSLPGGTNYEQYF. Drawing the rest from reference TRBV28 and TRBJ2-7, the complete variable domain is DVKVTQSSRYLVKRTGEKVFLECVQDMDHENMFWYRQDPGLGLRLIYFSYDVKMKEKGDIPEGYSVSREKKERFSLILESASTNQTSMYLCASSSLPGGTNYEQYFGPGTRLTVT.

This rearrangement joins TRBV5-4 to TRBJ2-7; D may be TRBD1 (6 bases). Germline CDR1 is SGHNT and CDR2 is YYREEE (reference sequence). The germline V and J ends were trimmed by 3 bases and 1 base, with 17 bases remaining between them. The CDR3 runs to 16 residues. This chain's CDR3 is CASSSPQDRYSYEQYF. The CDR3 bases are TGTGCCAGCAGCTCGCCGCAGGACAGATATTCCTACGAGCAGTACTTC. Based on the CDR3 plus reference TRBV5-4 and TRBJ2-7, the full variable domain is ETGVTQSPTHLIKTRGQQVTLRCSSQSGHNTVSWYQQALGQGPQFIFQYYREEENGRGNFPPRFSGLQFPNYSSELNVNALELDDSALYLCASSSPQDRYSYEQYFGPGTRLTVT.

This rearrangement joins TRBV15 to TRBJ2-7; the match to TRBD1 covers 8 bases. CDR3 length: 17 residues. Losses at the gene ends were 2 bases for V and 2 bases for J; bases not matched to a gene: 11. Germline-derived CDR1 and CDR2 are LNHNV and YYDKDF (reference sequence). The CDR3 reads CATSRSRTGINAYEQYF. In DNA form, the CDR3 reads TGTGCCACCAGCAGATCACGGACAGGGATTAACGCCTACGAGCAGTACTTC.

This chain connects TRBV5-1 to TRBJ2-5; a weak D match, TRBD2 (5 bases). The V and J ends lost 0 bases and 2 bases respectively, with 11 bases between them. The CDR3 is 15 residues long. Germline CDR1 reads SGHRS; CDR2 reads YFSETQ. The CDR3 sequence: CASSLGGSGQETQYF. Here the CDR3 DNA reads TGCGCCAGCAGCTTGGGCGGGTCGGGGCAAGAGACCCAGTACTTC.

The V call is TRBV19, the J call TRBJ2-1, with 9 bases identical to TRBD2. Germline assignment: CDR1 LNHDA and CDR2 SQIVND (reference sequence). This CDR3 has 16 amino acids. With V trimmed by 7 bases and J by 4 bases, 11 bases remained unmatched. The CDR3 DNA follows: TGTGCCAGTAAACCATTAGCGGGAGTGGGTTACAATGAGCAGTTCTTC. This translates into CASKPLAGVGYNEQFF.

CDR3 sequence: CASSSGQGAPVGSYEQYF. The CDR3 DNA is TGTGCCAGCAGCTCAGGACAGGGGGCCCCTGTGGGCTCCTACGAGCAGTACTTC. The chain combines TRBV11-2 with TRBJ2-7; 11 bases line up with TRBD1. The CDR3 loop spans 18 amino acids. Germline V gene sequence: CDR1 SGHAT, CDR2 FQNNGV. V was pared by 4 bases and J by 0 bases, with 11 bases of the junction left unmatched. Together with reference TRBV11-2 and TRBJ2-7, the CDR3 gives the full variable domain: EAGVAQSPRYKIIEKRQSVAFWCNPISGHATLYWYQQILGQGPKLLIQFQNNGVVDDSQLPKDRFSAERLKGVDSTLKIQPAKLEDSAVYLCASSSGQGAPVGSYEQYFGPGTRLTVT.

This chain uses TRBV6-1 with TRBJ1-1, with 7 bases fitting TRBD1. Trimming took 3 bases from V and 0 from J; bases not matched to a gene: 7. Germline values: CDR1 MNHNS, CDR2 SASEGT. This CDR3 region has 16 residues. The CDR3 sequence: CASSDIAGQLNTEAFF. Written as DNA, the CDR3 is TGTGCCAGCAGTGATATAGCGGGACAGCTGAACACTGAAGCTTTCTTT.

This chain links TRBV9 with TRBJ2-1; weak D call: TRBD2 (6 bases). V was shortened by 0 bases and J by 13 bases, with 11 bases between the two germline ends. The CDR3 is 12 amino acids. Germline V CDR1 and CDR2: SGDLS, YYNGEE. The CDR3 reads CASSVVSGSQFF. In DNA, the CDR3 is TGTGCCAGCAGCGTAGTCTCCGGGAGCCAGTTCTTC.

The chain recombines TRBV11-3 with TRBJ2-7, with D possibly being TRBD2 (7 bases). Germline-derived CDR1 and CDR2 are SGHNT and YENEEA. The V gene lost 5 bases and the J gene lost 4 bases, with 18 bases spanning the gap. The CDR3 runs 15 residues. In DNA, the CDR3 is TGTGCCAGCAGCCCGGGGGGCCAGGTCCTATACGAGCAGTACTTC. Protein product: CASSPGGQVLYEQYF.

This chain links TRBV7-2 with TRBJ2-3, with 9 bases identical to TRBD2. Germline V CDR1 and CDR2: SGHTA, FQGNSA. J was trimmed by 6 bases and V by 0 bases; bases with no gene match: 4. CDR3 length equals 15 residues. CDR3 DNA: TGTGCCAGCAGCTTAGCGGCGGGAGGGTGGGATACGCAGTATTTT. Protein: CASSLAAGGWDTQYF.

The chain employs TRBV28 and TRBJ2-5; 7 nucleotides match TRBD1. This CDR3 comprises 15 residues. The junction had 11 bases not matched to a gene; V was cut back by 5 bases and J by 5 bases. Germline values: CDR1 MDHEN, CDR2 SYDVKM. The CDR3: CASSLRQGSWETQYF. The CDR3 DNA reads as TGTGCCAGCAGTCTCCGACAGGGTAGTTGGGAGACCCAGTACTTC.

This rearrangement joins TRBV7-9 to TRBJ2-1; 7 nucleotides line up with TRBD1. Germline-derived CDR1 and CDR2 are SEHNR and FQNEAQ (reference sequence). This CDR3 contains 14 residues. The V and J ends lost 5 bases and 7 bases, in that order; junction bases with no gene match: 8. The CDR3 coding sequence is TGTGCCAGCAGCCGGGGACAGAACATTAATGAGCAGTTCTTC. Amino acid sequence: CASSRGQNINEQFF. The variable domain in full, completed from reference TRBV7-9 and TRBJ2-1, reads DTGVSQNPRHKITKRGQNVTFRCDPISEHNRLYWYRQTLGQGPEFLTYFQNEAQLEKSRLLSDRFSAERPKGSFSTLEIQRTEQGDSAMYLCASSRGQNINEQFFGPGTRLTVL.

The sample holds one count of this clone. The V call is TRBV21-1, the J call TRBJ1-2; TRBD1, the table's D call, was not compared with the DNA. TRBV21-1 represents a pseudogene. The CDR3 loop spans 10 amino acids. CDR3 coding DNA: TGTCAAGGGGCCAGTCGAGGCTACACCTTC. Its translation is CQGASRGYTF.